This TCR beta chain was obtained from a study of glioma-infiltrating T cells after dendritic cell vaccination (TCRdb year 2016). In terms of the full investigation: A cohort of 15 or so glioblastoma patients from Phase I and II dendritic cell vaccination trials was included, of whom 9 were newly diagnosed and 6 had recurrent disease. Patients received autologous tumor lysate-pulsed dendritic cell vaccination between about 2002 and 2013. The vaccine consisted of monocyte-derived dendritic cells cultured roughly 7 days with IL-4 and GM-CSF, then pulsed overnight with autologous tumor lysate. Each patient was given three intradermal dendritic cell vaccine injections, spaced two weeks apart, in the arm below the axilla. In glioblastoma patients vaccinated with dendritic cells, deep sequencing of TCR beta CDR3 regions served to measure tumor-infiltrating lymphocyte content and to compare repertoires between tumor and blood. Survival after dendritic cell vaccination was correlated with TCR sequencing metrics, including TIL content and tumor-blood repertoire overlap.

Only a few counts were recorded for this clone. Its binding antigen is unknown. No much larger clone exists at a distance of one base, and base qualities are not known. Using the immunoSEQ assay, TCRB CDR3 regions were amplified from around 2 micrograms of genomic DNA, or from all available DNA when less than that was on hand. Multiplex PCR used 60 forward primers for TCR V beta segments and 13 reverse primers for J beta segments. Synthetic control templates were spiked into each sample at limiting dilution to estimate reads per starting template. Sequencing produced 87 bp reads on the Illumina HiSeq System. The authors' pipeline ran thus. PCR and sequencing errors were removed by a nearest neighbor algorithm that merged closely related sequences. TCR overlap was defined as the percentage of unique tumor TCR beta sequences that were also present in the same patient's peripheral blood. In its TCRdb copy, this immuneACCESS table keeps in-frame sequences only and misses some clones. Where compared with another copy, unresolved V genes explain less than half of these, and the others have no known cause. The V and J calls and clone size come from that table; D and trimming were worked out from the DNA. For this sample there are about 65,000 clones; roughly nine tenths appear just once. Roughly 12% of the sample belongs to the ten largest clones.

Including the terminal cysteine and phenylalanine, the CDR3 comprises 19 residues. Left in the record is the CDR3 DNA by itself, 57 bases read in frame from the first base. What the authors observed across the whole study: No direct relationship between TCR clonality and survival was found, suggesting a diverse polyclonal response may matter. After dendritic cell vaccination, a higher estimated pretreatment TIL content predicted longer time to progression and overall survival. The response model built on TCR overlap across three groups was characterized as speculative, with prospective validation still needed. The cohort was small and heterogeneous, few patients had complete blood and tumor sets, and even fewer had initial-recurrent tumor pairs.

Taken with the paper, the label for time point translates to: after dendritic cell vaccination, including at tumor progression/relapse. Selection of patients required sufficient residual fresh-frozen tumor tissue and over two years of available survival data. None of the glioblastoma patients carried an isocitrate dehydrogenase mutation, although molecular status otherwise varied. PBMC collection took place before vaccination, two weeks after the third vaccination, and at tumor progression if progression occurred. Genomic DNA was extracted with the Qiagen DNeasy Blood extraction Kit. The sequence links TRBV21-1 to TRBJ2-1; TRBD1 was called by the table and not checked on the DNA. TRBV21-1 is flagged as a pseudogene. This sequence was found in a human donor with glioblastoma. This specimen consisted of blood, obtained after dendritic cell vaccination. This receptor has the CDR3 CASSFPPGQGPPRVKGQFF. Read as DNA, the sequence is TGTGCCAGCAGCTTTCCCCCGGGACAGGGGCCTCCTAGGGTTAAGGGGCAGTTCTTC.